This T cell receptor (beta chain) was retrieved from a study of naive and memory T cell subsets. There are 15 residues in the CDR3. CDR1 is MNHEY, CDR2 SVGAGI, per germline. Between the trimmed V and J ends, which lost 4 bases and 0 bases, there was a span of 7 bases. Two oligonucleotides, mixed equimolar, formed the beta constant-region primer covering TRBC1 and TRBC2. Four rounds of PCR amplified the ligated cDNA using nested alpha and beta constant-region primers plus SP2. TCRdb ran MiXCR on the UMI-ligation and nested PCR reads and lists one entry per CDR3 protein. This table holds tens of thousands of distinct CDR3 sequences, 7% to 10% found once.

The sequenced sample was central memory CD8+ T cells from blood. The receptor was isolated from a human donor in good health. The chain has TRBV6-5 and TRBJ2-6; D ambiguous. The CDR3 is CASSSTVSGANVLTF. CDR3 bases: TGTGCCAGCAGTTCCACAGTCTCTGGGGCCAACGTCCTGACTTTC.